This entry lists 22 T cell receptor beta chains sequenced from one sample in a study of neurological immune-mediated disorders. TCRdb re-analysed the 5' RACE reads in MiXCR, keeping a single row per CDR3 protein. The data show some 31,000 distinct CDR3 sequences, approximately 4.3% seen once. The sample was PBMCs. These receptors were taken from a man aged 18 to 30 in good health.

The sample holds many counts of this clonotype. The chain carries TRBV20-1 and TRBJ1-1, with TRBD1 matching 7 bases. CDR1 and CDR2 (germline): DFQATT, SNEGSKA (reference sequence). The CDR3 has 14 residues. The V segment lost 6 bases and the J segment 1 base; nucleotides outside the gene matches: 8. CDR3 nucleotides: TGCAGTGCGGCCACCGGGACAGCGAACACTGAAGCTTTCTTT. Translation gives CSAATGTANTEAFF.

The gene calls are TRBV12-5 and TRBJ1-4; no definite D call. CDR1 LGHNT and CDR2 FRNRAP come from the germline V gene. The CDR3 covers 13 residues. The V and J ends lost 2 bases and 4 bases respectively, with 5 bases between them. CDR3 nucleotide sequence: TGTGCTAGTGGTTTGTCCAATAATGAAAAACTGTTTTTT. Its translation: CASGLSNNEKLFF.

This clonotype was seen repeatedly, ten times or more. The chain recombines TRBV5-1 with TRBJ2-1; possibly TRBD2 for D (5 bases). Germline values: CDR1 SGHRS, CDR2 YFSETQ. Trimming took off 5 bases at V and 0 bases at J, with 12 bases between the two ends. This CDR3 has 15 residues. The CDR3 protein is CASRGSVLSYNEQFF. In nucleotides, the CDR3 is TGCGCCAGCAGAGGGAGTGTTCTCTCCTACAATGAGCAGTTCTTC.

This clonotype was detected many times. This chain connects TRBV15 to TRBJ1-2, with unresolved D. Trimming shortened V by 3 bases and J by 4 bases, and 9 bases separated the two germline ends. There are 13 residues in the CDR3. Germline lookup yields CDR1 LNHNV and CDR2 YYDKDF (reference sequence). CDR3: CATSRRSTYGYTF. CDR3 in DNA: TGTGCCACCAGCAGGCGCTCCACCTATGGCTACACCTTC. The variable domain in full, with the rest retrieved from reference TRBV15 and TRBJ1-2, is DAMVIQNPRYQVTQFGKPVTLSCSQTLNHNVMYWYQQKSSQAPKLLFHYYDKDFNNEADTPDNFQSRRPNTSFCFLDIRSPGLGDTAMYLCATSRRSTYGYTFGSGTRLTVV.

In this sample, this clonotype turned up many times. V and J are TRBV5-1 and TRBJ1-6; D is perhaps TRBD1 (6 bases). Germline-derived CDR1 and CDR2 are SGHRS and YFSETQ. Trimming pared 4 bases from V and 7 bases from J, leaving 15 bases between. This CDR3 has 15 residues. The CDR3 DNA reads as TGCGCCAGCAGCCCGCAGGGGAATAGAAATTCACCCCTCCACTTT. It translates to CASSPQGNRNSPLHF. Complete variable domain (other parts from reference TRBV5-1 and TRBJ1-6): KAGVTQTPRYLIKTRGQQVTLSCSPISGHRSVSWYQQTPGQGLQFLFEYFSETQRNKGNFPGRFSGRQFSNSRSEMNVSTLELGDSALYLCASSPQGNRNSPLHFGNGTRLTVT.

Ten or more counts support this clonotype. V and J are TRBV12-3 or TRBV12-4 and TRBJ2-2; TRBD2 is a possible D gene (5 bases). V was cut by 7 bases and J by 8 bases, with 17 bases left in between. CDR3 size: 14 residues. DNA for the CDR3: TGTGCCAGCACCCAAGAGGGCAGTAAAGGGGAGCTGTTTTTT. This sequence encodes CASTQEGSKGELFF.

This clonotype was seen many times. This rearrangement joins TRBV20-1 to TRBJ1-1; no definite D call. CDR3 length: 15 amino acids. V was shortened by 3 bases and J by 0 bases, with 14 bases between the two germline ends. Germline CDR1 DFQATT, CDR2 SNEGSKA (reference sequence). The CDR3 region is CSASILGKMNTEAFF. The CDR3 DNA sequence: TGCAGTGCTAGTATTCTCGGGAAAATGAACACTGAAGCTTTCTTT.

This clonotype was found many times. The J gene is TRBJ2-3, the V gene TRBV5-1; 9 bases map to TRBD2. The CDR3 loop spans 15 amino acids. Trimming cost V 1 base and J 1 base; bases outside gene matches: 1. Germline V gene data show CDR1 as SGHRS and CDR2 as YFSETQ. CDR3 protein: CASSLIAGGTDTQYF. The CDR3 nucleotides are TGCGCCAGCAGCTTGATAGCGGGGGGCACAGATACGCAGTATTTT.

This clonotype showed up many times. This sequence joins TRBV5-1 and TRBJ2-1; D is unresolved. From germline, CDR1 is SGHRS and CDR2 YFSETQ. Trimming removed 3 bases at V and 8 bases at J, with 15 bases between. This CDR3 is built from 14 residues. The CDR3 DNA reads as TGCGCCAGCAGCTCCCAGGTTCTATTCGATGAGCAGTTCTTC. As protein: CASSSQVLFDEQFF.

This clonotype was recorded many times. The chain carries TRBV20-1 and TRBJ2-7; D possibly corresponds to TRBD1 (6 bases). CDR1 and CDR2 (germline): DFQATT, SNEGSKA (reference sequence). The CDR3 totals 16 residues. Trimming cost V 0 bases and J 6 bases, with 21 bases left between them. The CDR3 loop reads CSARDLLGAASLEQYF. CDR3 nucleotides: TGCAGTGCTAGAGATCTGCTGGGGGCGGCCTCTCTCGAGCAGTACTTC.

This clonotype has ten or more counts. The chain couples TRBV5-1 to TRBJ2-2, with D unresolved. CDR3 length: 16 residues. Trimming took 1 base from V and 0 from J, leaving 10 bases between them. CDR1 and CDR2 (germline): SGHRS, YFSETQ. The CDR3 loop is CASSLNHISNTGELFF. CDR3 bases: TGCGCCAGCAGCTTGAACCACATTTCGAACACCGGGGAGCTGTTTTTT.

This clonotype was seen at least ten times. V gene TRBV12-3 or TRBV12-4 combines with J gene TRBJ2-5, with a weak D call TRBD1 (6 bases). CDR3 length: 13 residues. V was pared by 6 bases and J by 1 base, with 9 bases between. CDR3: CASRDRLQETQYF. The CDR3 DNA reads TGTGCCAGCAGGGACAGACTCCAAGAGACCCAGTACTTC.

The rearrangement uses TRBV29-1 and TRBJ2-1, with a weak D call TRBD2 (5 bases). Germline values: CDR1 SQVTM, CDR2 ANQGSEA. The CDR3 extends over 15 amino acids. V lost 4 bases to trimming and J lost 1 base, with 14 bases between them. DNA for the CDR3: TGCAGCGTTGCGGGCTCCGAGGGTTCCTACAATGAGCAGTTCTTC. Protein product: CSVAGSEGSYNEQFF.

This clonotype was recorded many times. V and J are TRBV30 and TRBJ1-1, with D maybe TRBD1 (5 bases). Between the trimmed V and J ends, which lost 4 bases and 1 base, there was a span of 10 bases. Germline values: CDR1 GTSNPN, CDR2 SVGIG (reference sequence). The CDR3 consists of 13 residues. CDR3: CAWTRTGNTEAFF. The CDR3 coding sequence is TGTGCCTGGACCAGAACAGGGAACACTGAAGCTTTCTTT.

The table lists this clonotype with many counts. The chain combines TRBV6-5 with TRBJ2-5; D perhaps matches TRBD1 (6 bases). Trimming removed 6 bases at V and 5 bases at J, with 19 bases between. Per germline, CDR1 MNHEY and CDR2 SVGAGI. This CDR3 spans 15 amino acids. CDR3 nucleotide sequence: TGTGCCAGCAGCGTGACAGGCCGGATTGGGGAGACCCAGTACTTC. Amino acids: CASSVTGRIGETQYF.

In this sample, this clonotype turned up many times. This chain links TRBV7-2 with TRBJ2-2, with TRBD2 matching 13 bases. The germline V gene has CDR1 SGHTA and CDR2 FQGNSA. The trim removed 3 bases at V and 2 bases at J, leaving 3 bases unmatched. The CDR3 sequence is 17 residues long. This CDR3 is CASSFRTSGGNTGELFF. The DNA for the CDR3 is TGTGCCAGCAGCTTTCGGACTAGCGGGGGTAACACCGGGGAGCTGTTTTTT. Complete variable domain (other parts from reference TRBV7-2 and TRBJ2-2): GAGVSQSPSNKVTEKGKDVELRCDPISGHTALYWYRQSLGQGLEFLIYFQGNSAPDKSGLPSDRFSAERTGGSVSTLTIQRTQQEDSAVYLCASSFRTSGGNTGELFFGEGSRLTVL.

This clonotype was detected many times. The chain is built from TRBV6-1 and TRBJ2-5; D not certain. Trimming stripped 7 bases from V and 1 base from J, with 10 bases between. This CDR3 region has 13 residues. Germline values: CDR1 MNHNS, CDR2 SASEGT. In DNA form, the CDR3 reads TGTGCCAGCACGGTAGTCTTCCAAGAGACCCAGTACTTC. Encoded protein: CASTVVFQETQYF.

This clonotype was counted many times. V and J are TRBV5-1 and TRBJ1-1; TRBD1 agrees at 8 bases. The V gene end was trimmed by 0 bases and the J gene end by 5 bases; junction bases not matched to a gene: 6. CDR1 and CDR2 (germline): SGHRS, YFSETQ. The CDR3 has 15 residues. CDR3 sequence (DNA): TGCGCCAGCAGCTTGGAAGGACAGGGATGGACTGAAGCTTTCTTT. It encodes CASSLEGQGWTEAFF. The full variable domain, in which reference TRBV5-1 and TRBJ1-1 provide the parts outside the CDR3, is KAGVTQTPRYLIKTRGQQVTLSCSPISGHRSVSWYQQTPGQGLQFLFEYFSETQRNKGNFPGRFSGRQFSNSRSEMNVSTLELGDSALYLCASSLEGQGWTEAFFGQGTRLTVV.

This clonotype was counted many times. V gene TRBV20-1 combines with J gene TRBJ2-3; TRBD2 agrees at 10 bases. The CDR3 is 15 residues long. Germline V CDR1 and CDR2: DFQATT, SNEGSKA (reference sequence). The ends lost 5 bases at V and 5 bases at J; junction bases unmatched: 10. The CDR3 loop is CSAAQLAGRGDTQYF. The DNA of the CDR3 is TGCAGTGCTGCCCAACTAGCGGGGAGAGGAGATACGCAGTATTTT.

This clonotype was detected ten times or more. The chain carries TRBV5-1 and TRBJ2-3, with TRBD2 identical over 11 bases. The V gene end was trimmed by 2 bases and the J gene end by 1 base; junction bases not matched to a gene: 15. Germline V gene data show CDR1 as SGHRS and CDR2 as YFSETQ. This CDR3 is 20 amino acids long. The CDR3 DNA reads TGCGCCAGCAGCTTAAGGACTAGCGGGTTCAGAGGGTCAGGCACAGATACGCAGTATTTT. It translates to CASSLRTSGFRGSGTDTQYF. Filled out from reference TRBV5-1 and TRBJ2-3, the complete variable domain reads KAGVTQTPRYLIKTRGQQVTLSCSPISGHRSVSWYQQTPGQGLQFLFEYFSETQRNKGNFPGRFSGRQFSNSRSEMNVSTLELGDSALYLCASSLRTSGFRGSGTDTQYFGPGTRLTVL.

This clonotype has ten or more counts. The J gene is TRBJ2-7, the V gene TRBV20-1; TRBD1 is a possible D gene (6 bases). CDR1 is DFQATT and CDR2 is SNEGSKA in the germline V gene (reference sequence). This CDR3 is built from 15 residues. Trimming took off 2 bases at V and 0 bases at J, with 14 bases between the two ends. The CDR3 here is CSARKGRGSSYEQYF. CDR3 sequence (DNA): TGCAGTGCTAGAAAGGGCAGGGGTAGCTCCTACGAGCAGTACTTC.

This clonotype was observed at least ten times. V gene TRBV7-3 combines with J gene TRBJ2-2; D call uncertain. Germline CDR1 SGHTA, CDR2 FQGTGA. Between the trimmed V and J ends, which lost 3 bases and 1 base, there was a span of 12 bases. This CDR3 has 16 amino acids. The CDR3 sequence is CASSFTPSMNTGELFF. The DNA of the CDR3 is TGTGCCAGCAGCTTCACGCCGTCAATGAACACCGGGGAGCTGTTTTTT. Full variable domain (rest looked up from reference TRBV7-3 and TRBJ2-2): GAGVSQTPSNKVTEKGKYVELRCDPISGHTALYWYRQSLGQGPEFLIYFQGTGAADDSGLPNDRFFAVRPEGSVSTLKIQRTERGDSAVYLCASSFTPSMNTGELFFGEGSRLTVL.